In its sample, the clone carrying this T cell receptor (beta chain) was seen a few times. Its antigen is as yet unknown. Each TCR cDNA library carried sample-specific barcodes on both ends. MiXCR was run by TCRdb on the 5' RACE reads, yielding one entry per CDR3 protein. Of 350,000 to 400,000 distinct CDR3 sequences detected, roughly 28% appear once; the ten largest clones hold more than 5.5%. The sample comes from a study of identical twins' blood T cells. Study-wide results and limits: Twins reportedly had markedly more similar V usage than unrelated donors, even among out-of-frame TCRbeta clonotypes. Shared environment remains a possible cause of twin similarity. Shared CDR3 clonotype counts between two donors mainly tracked the product of their cloneset sizes, twins included.

The CDR3 consists of 14 residues. The germline gives CDR1 SNHLY, CDR2 FYNNEI. V lost 8 bases and J 5 bases, leaving 16 bases between the germline ends. This chain links TRBV2 with TRBJ2-1; maybe TRBD1 (6 bases). The clonotype was recovered from a woman aged 18-49 years in good health. Sequencing was carried out using PBMCs. The CDR3 DNA is TGTGCCAGCCCGAGGGGGAGAGGTGACAATGAGCAGTTCTTC. This translates into CASPRGRGDNEQFF.